This T cell receptor (beta chain) was observed in a study of cytomegalovirus exposure and HLA in healthy donors. Findings and caveats of the study: Under in vitro conditions, a few CMV-associated chains were confirmed as specific for CMV antigens.

This CDR3 is 15 amino acids long. The germline gives CDR1 MGHRA, CDR2 YSYEKL. With 3 bases removed from V and 3 bases from J, the gap between germline ends came to 15 bases. The PCR was carried out with 60 Vbeta primers and 13 Jbeta primers. Data came from immunoSEQ multiplex PCR; TCRdb stores just in-frame clones and leaves some out. The repertoire consists of roughly 160,000 clones, with roughly 70% occurring once and the leading ten covering roughly 1.6%. Donors were ostensibly healthy at sampling, although undocumented immune exposures were probable. In regard to this clone: Antigen unknown.

The clonotype originates from a girl aged 5-17 years in good health and CMV-seronegative. The sequencing input was PBMCs. V gene TRBV4-1 combines with J gene TRBJ2-7; perhaps TRBD1 as D (6 bases). DNA for the CDR3: TGCGCCAGCAGCCACGGCCGGGACAAGAACTACGAGCAGTACTTC. This codes for CASSHGRDKNYEQYF.